A single sample is the source of the 22 T cell receptor beta chains below, sequenced in a study of graft-versus-host responses after intestinal transplantation (dated by TCRdb to 2020 to 2022). No antigens are known for them. The sample's time point, from its label and the paper: cells obtained before transplantation from donor or recipient. Receptor libraries were prepared by the immunoSEQ multiplex PCR assay. TCRdb carries this immuneACCESS record with in-frame sequences only. Its versions omit some clonotypes, under half of them owing to an unresolved V gene in the studies checked, with the rest unexplained. For this sample there are around 96,000 clones; 90% to 95% appear just once. 0.15% to 0.2% of the sample lies in the top ten. Sequences were derived from unstimulated CD4+ T cells sorted from spleen or lymph node cells, sampled before intestinal transplant. The receptors were gathered from a human donor who received an intestinal transplant.

This clone showed up just once. The V call is TRBV6-1, the J call TRBJ2-1, with 11 bases aligning to TRBD1. The CDR3 length is 16 residues. V lost 4 bases, J lost 2 bases, and 4 bases stayed unmatched. Germline assignment: CDR1 MNHNS and CDR2 SASEGT. This CDR3 reads CASSVLDRGPYNEQFF. The CDR3 DNA reads as TGTGCCAGCAGTGTCCTGGACAGGGGGCCCTACAATGAGCAGTTCTTC.

J is TRBJ2-5 and V is TRBV7-2; D not resolved. CDR3 length equals 14 residues. CDR1 and CDR2 from the germline V gene are SGHTA and FQGNSA. Trimming pared 1 base from V and 0 bases from J, leaving 6 bases between. CDR3 sequence: CASSLGAYQETQYF. CDR3 coding DNA: TGTGCCAGCAGCTTAGGGGCGTACCAAGAGACCCAGTACTTC.

This sequence joins TRBV4-3 and TRBJ2-7; TRBD2 is a possible D gene (6 bases). The CDR3 extends over 15 amino acids. Trimming left V 0 bases short and J 6 bases short, with 15 bases between. Germline V gene sequence: CDR1 LGHNA, CDR2 YSLEER. DNA of the CDR3: TGCGCCAGCAGCCAAGATTTGGAACTAGCTTTCGAGCAGTACTTC. Protein sequence: CASSQDLELAFEQYF.

The chain recombines TRBV29-1 with TRBJ2-7; D not certain. V lost 7 bases and J lost 6, with 19 bases in between. This CDR3 has 13 residues. Germline loops: CDR1 SQVTM, CDR2 ANQGSEA. The CDR3 nucleotides are TGCAGCGCTGCCGGTCGGGTGGAAGGCGAGCAGTACTTC. Protein: CSAAGRVEGEQYF.

The chain couples TRBV6-1 to TRBJ1-2; TRBD1 is a possible D gene (6 bases). The CDR3 is 17 amino acids. Per germline, CDR1 MNHNS and CDR2 SASEGT. Deletions cut 2 bases from V and 3 bases from J, with 19 bases between. CDR3 loop: CASSETPNRVDHYGYTF. The CDR3 DNA reads as TGTGCCAGCAGTGAAACCCCCAACAGGGTGGATCACTATGGCTACACCTTC.

V gene TRBV28 combines with J gene TRBJ1-2; D call uncertain. Germline assignment: CDR1 MDHEN and CDR2 SYDVKM. Trimming stripped 5 bases from V and 7 bases from J, with 17 bases between. The length of the CDR3 is 14 residues. CDR3 loop: CASSQELRLGGYTF. The DNA for the CDR3 is TGTGCCAGCAGTCAAGAGCTTCGACTTGGTGGCTACACCTTC.

This clone has a handful of counts. The chain has TRBV19 and TRBJ1-3; D may be TRBD1 (6 bases). The CDR3 covers 15 residues. Looked up from germline, CDR1 is LNHDA and CDR2 is SQIVND (reference sequence). Between the trimmed V and J ends, which lost 6 bases and 1 base, there was a span of 13 bases. CDR3 residues: CASSPDRYSGNTIYF. The CDR3 DNA reads TGTGCCAGTAGCCCAGACAGGTATTCTGGAAACACCATATATTTT.

The V call is TRBV27, the J call TRBJ1-5; 11 nucleotides line up with TRBD1. Germline values: CDR1 MNHEY, CDR2 SMNVEV (reference sequence). The CDR3 loop spans 15 amino acids. Losses at the gene ends were 1 base for V and 6 bases for J; bases not matched to a gene: 2. The CDR3 sequence: CASSLWGQGGQPQHF. The CDR3 nucleotides are TGTGCCAGCAGTTTATGGGGACAGGGGGGTCAGCCCCAGCATTTT.

This clone was observed a single time. The chain employs TRBV2 and TRBJ2-2, with D maybe TRBD1 (5 bases). V lost 9 bases and J lost 6, with 8 bases in between. The V gene's germline CDR1 is SNHLY and CDR2 FYNNEI. The CDR3 covers 11 residues. In DNA, the CDR3 is TGTGCCAGAAGGGGTCCCGGGGAGCTGTTTTTT. It specifies CARRGPGELFF. The variable domain in full, completed from reference TRBV2 and TRBJ2-2, reads EPEVTQTPSHQVTQMGQEVILRCVPISNHLYFYWYRQILGQKVEFLVSFYNNEISEKSEIFDDQFSVERPDGSNFTLKIRSTKLEDSAMYFCARRGPGELFFGEGSRLTVL.

V gene TRBV7-9 combines with J gene TRBJ2-3; D is unresolved. CDR1 SEHNR and CDR2 FQNEAQ come from the germline V gene (reference sequence). The ends were cut back, 5 bases at V and 0 bases at J, with 3 bases in the middle. The CDR3 runs to 12 residues. In DNA, the CDR3 is TGTGCCAGCAGCCGTAGCACAGATACGCAGTATTTT. Amino acid sequence: CASSRSTDTQYF.

The chain joins TRBV19 to TRBJ1-5; 7 bases agree with TRBD1. This CDR3 is built from 16 residues. Germline V gene lookup returns CDR1 LNHDA and CDR2 SQIVND (reference sequence). V trimming: 2 bases; J trimming: 3 bases; junction bases outside the gene matches: 7. The DNA for the CDR3 is TGTGCCAGTAGTATAATCGGACAGGTCAACAATCAGCCCCAGCATTTT. Translation gives CASSIIGQVNNQPQHF.

The V call is TRBV4-2, the J call TRBJ2-1; 10 nucleotides match TRBD1. The J segment lost 3 bases and the V segment lost 0 bases, leaving 5 bases of the junction unmatched. The CDR3 loop spans 17 amino acids. CDR1 is LGHNA, CDR2 YNFKEQ, per germline. CDR3 bases: TGTGCCAGCAGCCAAGATCGGGACAGGGGATACTACAATGAGCAGTTCTTC. It yields the protein CASSQDRDRGYYNEQFF.

This clone has a single count. This chain uses TRBV5-1 with TRBJ2-7; 9 bases match TRBD1. The V gene's germline CDR1 is SGHRS and CDR2 YFSETQ. The ends lost 4 bases at V and 5 bases at J; junction bases unmatched: 10. The CDR3 covers 15 residues. CDR3 in DNA: TGCGCCAGCAGCCTCCGGGACAGGGCTCTTGACGAGCAGTACTTC. As protein: CASSLRDRALDEQYF.

The chain links TRBV7-8 to TRBJ1-2, with 9 bases lining up with TRBD1. Germline loops: CDR1 SGHVS, CDR2 FQNEAQ. Trimming at V came to 0 bases and at J to 4 bases, leaving 6 bases not matched to a gene. The CDR3 loop spans 16 amino acids. CDR3 bases: TGTGCCAGCAGCTTAGCTGCACAGGGGGCCCTCTATGGCTACACCTTC. This gives the protein CASSLAAQGALYGYTF.

The V and J genes are TRBV5-1 and TRBJ2-1; 10 bases map to TRBD2. Trimming took 2 bases from V and 9 from J; bases not matched to a gene: 11. CDR3 length equals 16 residues. Germline values: CDR1 SGHRS, CDR2 YFSETQ. The CDR3 protein is CASSFILSGGNGEQFF. CDR3 sequence (DNA): TGCGCCAGCAGCTTTATTCTTAGCGGGGGGAATGGTGAGCAGTTCTTC.

This rearrangement joins TRBV4-2 to TRBJ1-6; 7 bases match TRBD1. V was clipped by 1 base and J by 8 bases; unmatched bases: 5. The CDR3 totals 15 residues. Germline V CDR1 and CDR2: LGHNA, YNFKEQ. CDR3 sequence (DNA): TGTGCCAGCAGCCAAGCACAGGGGTCGGATTCACCCCTCCACTTT. This sequence encodes CASSQAQGSDSPLHF.

This chain uses TRBV9 with TRBJ1-3, with 8 bases identical to TRBD1. The CDR3 is 19 amino acids. Germline trimming cut 4 bases from V and 4 bases from J; bases unmatched to any gene: 19. The germline V gene has CDR1 SGDLS and CDR2 YYNGEE. CDR3 residues: CASSPRGDRIRGDGNTIYF. The CDR3 nucleotides read TGTGCCAGCAGCCCAAGAGGGGACAGGATTAGGGGGGACGGAAACACCATATATTTT.

V gene TRBV5-1 combines with J gene TRBJ2-1; D gene unclear. V lost 9 bases, J lost 2 bases, and 9 bases lay in between. The CDR3 runs 12 residues. Per the germline V gene, CDR1 is SGHRS and CDR2 is YFSETQ. The CDR3 loop reads CATRSPYNEQFF. The CDR3 DNA follows: TGCGCCACCCGGAGTCCCTACAATGAGCAGTTCTTC.

This chain joins TRBV30 and TRBJ2-5; 10 nucleotides match TRBD2. V shed 2 bases, J shed 5 bases, and the junction held 14 bases outside the gene matches. Germline CDR1 GTSNPN, CDR2 SVGIG (reference sequence). CDR3 length: 17 amino acids. This chain's CDR3 is CAWSKGLGLAAGETQYF. CDR3 nucleotides: TGTGCCTGGAGTAAGGGTCTAGGACTAGCGGCAGGGGAGACCCAGTACTTC.

This rearrangement joins TRBV6-5 to TRBJ1-1, with 7 bases fitting TRBD1. After removal of 1 base from V and 5 bases from J, the junction contained 1 base not matched to a gene. Germline loops: CDR1 MNHEY, CDR2 SVGAGI. The CDR3 is 13 residues long. CDR3 in DNA: TGTGCCAGCAGTTACTTCAGGGGGACTGAAGCTTTCTTT. Its protein is CASSYFRGTEAFF.

The genes are TRBV7-3 and TRBJ2-5, with 9 positions matching TRBD2. Germline trimming cut 4 bases from V and 5 bases from J; bases unmatched to any gene: 2. The V gene's germline CDR1 is SGHTA and CDR2 FQGTGA. This CDR3 has 13 amino acids. CDR3 coding DNA: TGTGCCAGCAGCTACGGACTAGCGGAGACCCAGTACTTC. It specifies CASSYGLAETQYF.

Note on this clone: An end of the junction does not agree with germline; a read error may underlie this. The J gene is TRBJ1-6, the V gene TRBV5-1, with D maybe TRBD1 (5 bases). CDR3 length equals 14 residues. The germline V gene encodes CDR1 SGHRS and CDR2 YFSETQ. CDR3 DNA sequence: TGCGCCAGCAACTTGATGGGAGGGGATTCACCCCTCCACTTT. It codes for CASNLMGGDSPLHF.